This T cell receptor beta chain appears in the sequencing data of a study of blood T cells in healthy people across ages. At the level of the study: Template switching caught about one barcoded beta molecule for each two T cells.

Primed by a sample-barcoded 5' primer and a J-beta primer mix, a second PCR proceeded for 7 to 11 cycles. TCRdb fed the 5' RACE reads into MiXCR, producing one record per CDR3 protein. The data contain fewer than 1.5 million distinct CDR3 sequences, approximately 42% of them singletons. CDR3 size: 16 residues. Trimming stripped 5 bases from V and 4 bases from J, with 21 bases between. Per germline, CDR1 SEHNR and CDR2 FQNEAQ (reference sequence). Ten milliliters of peripheral blood were drawn from each donor into EDTA-treated tubes. Study-wide points: Possibly confounding the expanded clonotype changes was the fact that donor CMV status was unknown. Researchers report that TCR beta diversity correlated strongly with naive T cell percentage.

There are a few counts of this clonotype. What it binds is unknown. This chain uses TRBV7-9 with TRBJ2-7; TRBD2 might be the D (7 bases). The sample was blood. This clonotype was obtained from a woman aged 18-29 years in good health. The CDR3 is CASSPPGTRGAYEQYF. In DNA, the CDR3 is TGTGCCAGCAGCCCCCCGGGAACTCGGGGGGCATACGAGCAGTACTTC.